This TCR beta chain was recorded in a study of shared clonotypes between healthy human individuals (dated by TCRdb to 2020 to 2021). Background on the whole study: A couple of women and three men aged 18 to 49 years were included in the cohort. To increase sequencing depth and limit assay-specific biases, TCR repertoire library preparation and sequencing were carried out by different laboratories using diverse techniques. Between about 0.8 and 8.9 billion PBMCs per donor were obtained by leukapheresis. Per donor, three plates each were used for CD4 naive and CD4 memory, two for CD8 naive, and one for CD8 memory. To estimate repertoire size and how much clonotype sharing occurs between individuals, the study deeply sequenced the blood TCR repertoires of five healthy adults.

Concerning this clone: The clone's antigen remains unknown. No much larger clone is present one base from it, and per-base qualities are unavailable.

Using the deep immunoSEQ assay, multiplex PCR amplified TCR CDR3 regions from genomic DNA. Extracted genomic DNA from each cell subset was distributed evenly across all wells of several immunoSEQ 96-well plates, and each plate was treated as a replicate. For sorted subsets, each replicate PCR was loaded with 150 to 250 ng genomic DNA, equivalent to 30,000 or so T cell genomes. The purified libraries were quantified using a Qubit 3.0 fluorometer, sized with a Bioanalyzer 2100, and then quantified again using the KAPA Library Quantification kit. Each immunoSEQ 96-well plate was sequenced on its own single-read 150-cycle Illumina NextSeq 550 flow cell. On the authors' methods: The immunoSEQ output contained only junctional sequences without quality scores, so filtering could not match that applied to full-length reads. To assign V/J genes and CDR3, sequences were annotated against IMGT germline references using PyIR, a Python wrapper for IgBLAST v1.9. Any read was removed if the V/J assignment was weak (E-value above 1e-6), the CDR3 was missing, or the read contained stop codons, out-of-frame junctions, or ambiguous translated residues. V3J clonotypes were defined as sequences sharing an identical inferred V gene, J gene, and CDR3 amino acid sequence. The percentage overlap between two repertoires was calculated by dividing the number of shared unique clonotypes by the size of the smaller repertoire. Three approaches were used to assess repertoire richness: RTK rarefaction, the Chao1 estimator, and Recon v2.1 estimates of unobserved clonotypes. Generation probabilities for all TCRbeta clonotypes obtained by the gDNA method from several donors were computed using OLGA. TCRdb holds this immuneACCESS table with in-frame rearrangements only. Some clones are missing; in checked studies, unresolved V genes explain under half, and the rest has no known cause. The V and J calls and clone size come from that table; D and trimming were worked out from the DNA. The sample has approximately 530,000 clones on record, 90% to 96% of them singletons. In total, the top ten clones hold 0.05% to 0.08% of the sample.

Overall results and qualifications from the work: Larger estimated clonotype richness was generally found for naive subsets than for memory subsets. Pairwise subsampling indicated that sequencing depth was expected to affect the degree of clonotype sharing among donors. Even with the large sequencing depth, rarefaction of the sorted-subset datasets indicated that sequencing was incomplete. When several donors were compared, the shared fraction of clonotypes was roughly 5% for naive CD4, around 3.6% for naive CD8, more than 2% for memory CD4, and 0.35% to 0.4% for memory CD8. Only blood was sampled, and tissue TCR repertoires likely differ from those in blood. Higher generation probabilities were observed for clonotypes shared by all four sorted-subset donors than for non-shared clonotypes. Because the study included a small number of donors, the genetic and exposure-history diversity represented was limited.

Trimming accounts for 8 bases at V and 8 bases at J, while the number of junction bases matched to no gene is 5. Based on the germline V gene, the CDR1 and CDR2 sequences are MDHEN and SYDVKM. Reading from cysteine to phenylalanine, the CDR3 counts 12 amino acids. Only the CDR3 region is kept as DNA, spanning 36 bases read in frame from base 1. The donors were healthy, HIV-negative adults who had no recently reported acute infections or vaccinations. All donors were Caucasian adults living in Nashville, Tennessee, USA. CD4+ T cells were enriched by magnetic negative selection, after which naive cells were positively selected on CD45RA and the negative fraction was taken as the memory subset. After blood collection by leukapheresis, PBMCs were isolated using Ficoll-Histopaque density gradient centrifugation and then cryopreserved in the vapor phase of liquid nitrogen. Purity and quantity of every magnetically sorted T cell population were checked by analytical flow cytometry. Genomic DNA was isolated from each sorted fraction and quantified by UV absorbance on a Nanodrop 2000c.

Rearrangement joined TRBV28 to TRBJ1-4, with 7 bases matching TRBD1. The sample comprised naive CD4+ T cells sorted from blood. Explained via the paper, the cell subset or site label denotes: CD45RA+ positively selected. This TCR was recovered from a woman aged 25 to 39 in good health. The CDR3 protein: CASGQGGEKLFF. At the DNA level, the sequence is TGTGCCAGCGGGCAGGGGGGCGAAAAACTGTTTTTT.